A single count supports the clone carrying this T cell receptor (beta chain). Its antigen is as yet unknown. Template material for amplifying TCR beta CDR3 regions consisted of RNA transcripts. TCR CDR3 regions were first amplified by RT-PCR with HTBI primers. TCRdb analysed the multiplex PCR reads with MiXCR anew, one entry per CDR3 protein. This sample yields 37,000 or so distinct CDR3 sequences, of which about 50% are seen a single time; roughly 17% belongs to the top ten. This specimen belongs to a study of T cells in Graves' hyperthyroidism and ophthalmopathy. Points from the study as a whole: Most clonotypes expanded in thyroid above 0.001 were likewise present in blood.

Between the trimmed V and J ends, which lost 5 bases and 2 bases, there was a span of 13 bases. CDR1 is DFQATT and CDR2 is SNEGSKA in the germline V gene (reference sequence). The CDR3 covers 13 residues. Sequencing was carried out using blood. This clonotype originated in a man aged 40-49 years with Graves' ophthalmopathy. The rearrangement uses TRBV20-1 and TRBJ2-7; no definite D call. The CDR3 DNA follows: TGCAGTGCTGGGCCAGGTGACGCCTACGAGCAGTACTTC. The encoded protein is CSAGPGDAYEQYF.